This T cell receptor (beta chain) was obtained from a study of cytomegalovirus exposure and HLA in healthy donors. Study in general: There were nearly 120 million unique TCR beta sequences, drawn from 200 million or so T cells, in an earlier analysis. Study-wide results and limits: Previously analyzed data showed that most TCR beta V segments were productive at a frequency of about 87% or about 30%. It was reported in a later analysis that an Asian-associated ancestry cluster showed fewer N-insertions than the 666-donor mean. It was in a later analysis that TCR association rates were seen to vary by HLA locus, highest for DRB1 and lowest for HLA-C.

Amplification used 60 Vbeta primers and 13 Jbeta primers. Assay used: immunoSEQ multiplex PCR; TCRdb lists only in-frame clones, some missing. The table shows roughly 120,000 clones, with approximately 15% occurring only once. As regards this clone: Its antigen is not known.

Trimming took off 2 bases at V and 6 bases at J, with 11 bases between the two ends. Germline V gene sequence: CDR1 SGHTA, CDR2 FQGNSA. CDR3 length: 14 residues. The clonotype originates from a woman younger than 35 in good health and CMV-seronegative. V usage is TRBV7-2 and J usage is TRBJ1-5; D is uncertain. Sequencing input: PBMCs. CDR3 sequence reads: CASSLLRSGQPQHF. CDR3 coding DNA: TGTGCCAGCAGCTTACTTCGGTCGGGTCAGCCCCAGCATTTT.